This T cell receptor (beta chain) was sequenced for a study of cytomegalovirus exposure and HLA in healthy donors. Germline CDR1 SNHLY, CDR2 FYNNEI. The CDR3 length is 14 residues. Healthy bone marrow donors made up the donors. Concerning this clone: Mismatch with germline at one junction end may stem from a read error.

A multiplex PCR was run with 60 Vbeta primers and 13 Jbeta primers. The table came from immunoSEQ multiplex PCR; TCRdb's copy has only in-frame clones and leaves some out. The data hold over 150,000 clones, with 77% observed a single time. Material for sequencing was PBMCs. V is TRBV2 and J is TRBJ2-4; 9 nucleotides match TRBD1. The clonotype comes from a woman aged 55-69 years in good health and CMV-seropositive. The CDR3 bases are TGTGCCAGCGGGGACAGGGAGCGCAAAAACAGTCAGTACTTC. It yields the protein CASGDRERKNSQYF.